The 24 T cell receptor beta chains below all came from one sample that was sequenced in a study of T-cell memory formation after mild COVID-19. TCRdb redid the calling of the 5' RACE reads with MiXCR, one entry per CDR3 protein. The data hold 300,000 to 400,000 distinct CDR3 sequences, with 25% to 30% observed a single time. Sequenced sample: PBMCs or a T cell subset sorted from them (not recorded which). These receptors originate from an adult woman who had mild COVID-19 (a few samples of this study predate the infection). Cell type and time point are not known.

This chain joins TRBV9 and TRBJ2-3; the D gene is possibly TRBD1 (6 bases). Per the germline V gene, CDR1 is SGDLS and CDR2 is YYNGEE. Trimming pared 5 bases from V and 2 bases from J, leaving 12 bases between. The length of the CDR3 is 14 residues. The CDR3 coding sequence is TGTGCCAGCAGGGCCGGGACAATCACAGATACGCAGTATTTT. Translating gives CASRAGTITDTQYF. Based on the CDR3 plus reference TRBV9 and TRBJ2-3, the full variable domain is DSGVTQTPKHLITATGQRVTLRCSPRSGDLSVYWYQQSLDQGLQFLIQYYNGEERAKGNILERFSAQQFPDLHSELNLSSLELGDSALYFCASRAGTITDTQYFGPGTRLTVL.

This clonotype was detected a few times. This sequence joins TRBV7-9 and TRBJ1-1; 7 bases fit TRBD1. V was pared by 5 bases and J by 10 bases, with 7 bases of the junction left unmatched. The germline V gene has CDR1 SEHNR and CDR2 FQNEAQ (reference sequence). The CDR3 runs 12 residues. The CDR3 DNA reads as TGTGCCAGCAGCCCGGACAGGCGGAGAGCTTTCTTT. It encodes CASSPDRRRAFF. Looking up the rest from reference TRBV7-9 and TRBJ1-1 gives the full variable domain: DTGVSQNPRHKITKRGQNVTFRCDPISEHNRLYWYRQTLGQGPEFLTYFQNEAQLEKSRLLSDRFSAERPKGSFSTLEIQRTEQGDSAMYLCASSPDRRRAFFGQGTRLTVV.

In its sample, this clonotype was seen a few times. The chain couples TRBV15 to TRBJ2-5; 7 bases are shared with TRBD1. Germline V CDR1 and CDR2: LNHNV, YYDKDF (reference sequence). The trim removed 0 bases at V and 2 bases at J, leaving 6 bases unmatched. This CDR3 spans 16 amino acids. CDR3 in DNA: TGTGCCACCAGCAGAGATGGGACAGTGGCGCAAGAGACCCAGTACTTC. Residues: CATSRDGTVAQETQYF.

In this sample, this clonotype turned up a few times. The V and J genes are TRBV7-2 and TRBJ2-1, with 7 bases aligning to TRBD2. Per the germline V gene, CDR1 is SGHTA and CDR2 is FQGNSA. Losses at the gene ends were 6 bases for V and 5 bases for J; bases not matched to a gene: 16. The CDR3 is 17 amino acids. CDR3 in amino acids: CASRLRPTGLGNNEQFF. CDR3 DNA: TGTGCCAGCAGGCTACGCCCCACAGGACTAGGCAACAATGAGCAGTTCTTC.

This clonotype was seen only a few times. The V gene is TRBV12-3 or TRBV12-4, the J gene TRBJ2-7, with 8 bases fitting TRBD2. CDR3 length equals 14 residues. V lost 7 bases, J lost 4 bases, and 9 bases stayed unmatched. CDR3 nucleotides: TGTGCCAGCACCGACGGGGGGGCTCGGTACGAGCAGTACTTC. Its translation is CASTDGGARYEQYF.

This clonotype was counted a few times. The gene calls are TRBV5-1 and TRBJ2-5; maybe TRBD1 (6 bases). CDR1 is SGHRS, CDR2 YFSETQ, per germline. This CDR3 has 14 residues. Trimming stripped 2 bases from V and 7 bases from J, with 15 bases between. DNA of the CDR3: TGCGCCAGCAGCTTCCACCGGGACATAACGACCCAGTACTTC. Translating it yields CASSFHRDITTQYF.

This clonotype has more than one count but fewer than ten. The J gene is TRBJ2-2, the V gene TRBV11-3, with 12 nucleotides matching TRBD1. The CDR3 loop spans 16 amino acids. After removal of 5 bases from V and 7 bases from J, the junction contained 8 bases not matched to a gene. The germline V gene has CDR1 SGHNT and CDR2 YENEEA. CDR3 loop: CASSPRGQGAVGELFF. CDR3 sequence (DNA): TGTGCCAGCAGCCCAAGGGGACAGGGGGCAGTCGGGGAGCTGTTTTTT.

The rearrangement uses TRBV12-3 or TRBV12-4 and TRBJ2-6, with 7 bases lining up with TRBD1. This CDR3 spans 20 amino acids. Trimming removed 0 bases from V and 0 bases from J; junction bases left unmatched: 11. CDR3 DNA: TGTGCCAGCAGTTTAGCCCGGTGGGGACAGCCCTTCTCTGGGGCCAACGTCCTGACTTTC. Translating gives CASSLARWGQPFSGANVLTF.

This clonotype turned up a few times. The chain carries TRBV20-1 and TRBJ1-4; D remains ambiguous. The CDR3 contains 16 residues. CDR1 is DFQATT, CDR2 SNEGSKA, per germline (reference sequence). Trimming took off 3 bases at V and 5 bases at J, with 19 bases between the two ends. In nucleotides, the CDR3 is TGCAGTGCTAGCAGCCCAAGAGGTCGGACCAATGAAAAACTGTTTTTT. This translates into CSASSPRGRTNEKLFF.

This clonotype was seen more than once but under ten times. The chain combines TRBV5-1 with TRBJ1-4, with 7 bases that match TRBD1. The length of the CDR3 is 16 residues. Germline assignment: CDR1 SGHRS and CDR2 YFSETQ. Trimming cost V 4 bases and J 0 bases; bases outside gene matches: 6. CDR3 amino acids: CASSLGTVATNEKLFF. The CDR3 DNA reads TGCGCCAGCAGCCTGGGGACAGTCGCAACTAATGAAAAACTGTTTTTT. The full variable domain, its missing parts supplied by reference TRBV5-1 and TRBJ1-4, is KAGVTQTPRYLIKTRGQQVTLSCSPISGHRSVSWYQQTPGQGLQFLFEYFSETQRNKGNFPGRFSGRQFSNSRSEMNVSTLELGDSALYLCASSLGTVATNEKLFFGSGTQLSVL.

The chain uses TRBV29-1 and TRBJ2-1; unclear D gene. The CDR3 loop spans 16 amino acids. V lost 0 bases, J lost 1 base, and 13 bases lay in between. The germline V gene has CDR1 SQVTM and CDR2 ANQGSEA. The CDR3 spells CSVEDRGRYSYNEQFF. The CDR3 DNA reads TGCAGCGTTGAAGACCGAGGCAGGTATTCCTACAATGAGCAGTTCTTC.

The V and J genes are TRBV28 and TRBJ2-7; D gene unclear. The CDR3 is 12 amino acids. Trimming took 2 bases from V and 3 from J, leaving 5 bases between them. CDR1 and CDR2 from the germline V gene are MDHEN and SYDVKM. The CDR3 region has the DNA TGTGCCAGCAGTTTACTACGCTACGAGCAGTACTTC. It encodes CASSLLRYEQYF.

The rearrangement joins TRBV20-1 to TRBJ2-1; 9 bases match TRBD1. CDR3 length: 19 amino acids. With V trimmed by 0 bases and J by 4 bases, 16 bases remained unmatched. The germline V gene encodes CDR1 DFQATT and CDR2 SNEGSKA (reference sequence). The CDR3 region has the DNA TGCAGTGCTAGAGATCCCAGCCTTCCGACAGGGGGTGCGTACAATGAGCAGTTCTTC. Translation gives CSARDPSLPTGGAYNEQFF.

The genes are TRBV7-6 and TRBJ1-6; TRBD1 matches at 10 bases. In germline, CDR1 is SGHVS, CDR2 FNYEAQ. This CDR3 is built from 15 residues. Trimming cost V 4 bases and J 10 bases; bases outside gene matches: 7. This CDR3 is CASSSGQGKISPLHF. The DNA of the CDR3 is TGTGCCAGCAGCTCGGGACAGGGGAAAATCTCACCCCTCCACTTT.

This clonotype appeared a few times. CDR3 sequence (DNA): TGTGCCAGCAGCCCATGGGGAGAGGGCCTCTCCAAAAACATTCAGTACTTC. This codes for CASSPWGEGLSKNIQYF. The V and J genes are TRBV12-3 or TRBV12-4 and TRBJ2-4; possibly TRBD2 for D (5 bases). V was pared by 6 bases and J by 2 bases, with 20 bases between. The CDR3 contains 17 residues.

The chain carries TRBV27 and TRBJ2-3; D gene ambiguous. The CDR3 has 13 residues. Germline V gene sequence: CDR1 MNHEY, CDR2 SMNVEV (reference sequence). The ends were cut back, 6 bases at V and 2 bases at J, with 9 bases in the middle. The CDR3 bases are TGTGCCAGCAGATACCCCAACACAGATACGCAGTATTTT. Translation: CASRYPNTDTQYF.

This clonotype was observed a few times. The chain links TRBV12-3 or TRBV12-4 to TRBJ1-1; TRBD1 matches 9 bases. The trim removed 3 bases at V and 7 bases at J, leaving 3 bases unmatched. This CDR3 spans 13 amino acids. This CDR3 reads CASSFGQGIEAFF. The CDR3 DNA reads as TGTGCCAGCAGTTTTGGACAGGGGATTGAAGCTTTCTTT.

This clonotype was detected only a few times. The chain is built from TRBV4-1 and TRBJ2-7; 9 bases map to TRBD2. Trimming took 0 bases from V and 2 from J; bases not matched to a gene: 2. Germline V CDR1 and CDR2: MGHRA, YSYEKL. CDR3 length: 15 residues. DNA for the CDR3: TGCGCCAGCAGCCAAGAATCTAGCGGGGCCTACGAGCAGTACTTC. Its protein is CASSQESSGAYEQYF.

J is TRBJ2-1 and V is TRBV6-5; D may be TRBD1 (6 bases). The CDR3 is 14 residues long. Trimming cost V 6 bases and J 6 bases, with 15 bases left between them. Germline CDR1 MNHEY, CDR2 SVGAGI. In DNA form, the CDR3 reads TGTGCCAGCAGCTTGCAGGGGTACAGCAATGAGCAGTTCTTC. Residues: CASSLQGYSNEQFF.

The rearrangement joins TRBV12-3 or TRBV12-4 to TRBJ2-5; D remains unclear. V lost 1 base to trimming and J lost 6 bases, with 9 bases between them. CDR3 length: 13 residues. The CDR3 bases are TGTGCCAGCAGTTTAGGTGATGACAAGACCCAGTACTTC. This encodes CASSLGDDKTQYF.

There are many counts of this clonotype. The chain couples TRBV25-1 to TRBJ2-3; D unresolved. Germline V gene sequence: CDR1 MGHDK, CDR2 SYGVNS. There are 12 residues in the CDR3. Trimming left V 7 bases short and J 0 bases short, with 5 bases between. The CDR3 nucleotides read TGTGCCAGCAATAACAGCACAGATACGCAGTATTTT. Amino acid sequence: CASNNSTDTQYF.

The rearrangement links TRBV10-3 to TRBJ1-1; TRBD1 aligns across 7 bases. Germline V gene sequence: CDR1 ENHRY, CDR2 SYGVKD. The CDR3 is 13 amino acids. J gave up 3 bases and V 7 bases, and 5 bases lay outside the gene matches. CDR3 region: CAITLGTDTEAFF. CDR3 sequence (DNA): TGTGCCATCACCCTCGGGACAGACACTGAAGCTTTCTTT.

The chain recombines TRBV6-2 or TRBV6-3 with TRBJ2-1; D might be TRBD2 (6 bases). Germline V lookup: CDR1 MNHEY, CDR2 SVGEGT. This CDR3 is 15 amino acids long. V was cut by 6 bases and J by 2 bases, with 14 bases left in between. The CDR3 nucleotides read TGTGCCAGCAGCTTCCTGGCTAGCGCCTACAATGAGCAGTTCTTC. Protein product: CASSFLASAYNEQFF.

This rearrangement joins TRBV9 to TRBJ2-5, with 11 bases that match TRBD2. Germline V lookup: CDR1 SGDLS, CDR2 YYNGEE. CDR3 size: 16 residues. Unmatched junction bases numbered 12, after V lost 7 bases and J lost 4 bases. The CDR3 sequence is CASGRLAGTSRETQYF. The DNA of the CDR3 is TGTGCCAGCGGTAGACTAGCGGGAACAAGCCGAGAGACCCAGTACTTC.